This TCR beta chain derives from a study of blood T cell repertoires in COVID-19. Study information: Both acute and convalescent COVID-19 samples were obtained from the United States, Italy and Spain. PBMCs, B-cell-depleted T cells, or T cells provided the cDNA or gDNA that made up the material.

Under the authors' procedure: The assay estimated nucleated cells by amplifying reference gene primers. Measured with immunoSEQ multiplex PCR; TCRdb has only the in-frame clones, and not every one. V, J and clone size reflect that table, while D and trimming were determined from the DNA. The repertoire holds just over 60,000 clones, with 70% to 85% as singletons. Trimming shortened V by 5 bases and J by 8 bases, and 15 bases separated the two germline ends. The germline V gene encodes CDR1 LGHNA and CDR2 YNFKEQ. The CDR3 covers 13 residues. Sequenced input: peripheral blood. The clonotype was recovered from a woman older than 75 with active or convalescent COVID-19. The chain recombines TRBV4-2 with TRBJ1-2; D is unclear. The CDR3 DNA follows: TGTGCCAGCAGCAATCCCTCCGAGGCGGGCTACACCTTC. It translates to CASSNPSEAGYTF.